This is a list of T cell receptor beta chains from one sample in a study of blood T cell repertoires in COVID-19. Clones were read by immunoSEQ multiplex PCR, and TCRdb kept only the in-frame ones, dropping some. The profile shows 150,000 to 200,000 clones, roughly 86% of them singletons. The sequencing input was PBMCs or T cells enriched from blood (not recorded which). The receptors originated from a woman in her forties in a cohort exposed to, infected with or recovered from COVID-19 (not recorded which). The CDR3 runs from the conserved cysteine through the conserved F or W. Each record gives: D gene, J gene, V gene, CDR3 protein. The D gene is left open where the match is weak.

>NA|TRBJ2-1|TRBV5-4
CASSEDGGASGQAYNEQFF
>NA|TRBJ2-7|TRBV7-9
CASSLGFGTEQYF
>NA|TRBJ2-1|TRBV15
CATSRVSSYNEQFF
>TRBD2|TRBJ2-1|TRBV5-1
CASSFSGTYNEQFF
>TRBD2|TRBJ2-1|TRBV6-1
CASSDPLAGFHNEQFF
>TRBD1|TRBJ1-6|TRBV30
CAWAGTGDSPLHF
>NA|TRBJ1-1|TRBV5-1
CASSLGSVNTEAFF
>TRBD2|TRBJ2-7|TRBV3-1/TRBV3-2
CASSHRTSSTYEQYF
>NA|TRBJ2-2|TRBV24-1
CATSKTVNTGELFF
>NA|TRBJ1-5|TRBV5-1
CASSLDGQGLYQPQHF
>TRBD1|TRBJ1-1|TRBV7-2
CASSFNQGTDEAFF